This T cell receptor (beta chain) appears in the sequencing data of a study of CD8 T cells in Susac syndrome. The RNA, about 0.45 to 1 ug, was put through reverse transcription using random hexamers. The immunoSEQ assay covered 54 Vbeta and 13 Jbeta segments for CDR3. In TCRdb, the immunoSEQ multiplex PCR reads were re-called with MiXCR into one record per CDR3 protein. The table records hundreds of thousands of distinct CDR3 sequences, around 91% of them present only once. The patients who served as multiple sclerosis controls were treatment-naive and had stable or active relapsing-remitting disease that fulfilled the revised McDonald criteria. V lost 1 base and J 2 bases, leaving 6 bases between the germline ends. The CDR3 spans 14 residues.

Sequenced material: CD8+ T cells from PBMCs. The chain combines TRBV12-3 or TRBV12-4 with TRBJ2-1; no definite D call. This TCR was sampled from a human donor with multiple sclerosis. DNA for the CDR3: TGTGCCAGCAGTTTAGAGGGAACCTACAATGAGCAGTTCTTC. Residues: CASSLEGTYNEQFF.